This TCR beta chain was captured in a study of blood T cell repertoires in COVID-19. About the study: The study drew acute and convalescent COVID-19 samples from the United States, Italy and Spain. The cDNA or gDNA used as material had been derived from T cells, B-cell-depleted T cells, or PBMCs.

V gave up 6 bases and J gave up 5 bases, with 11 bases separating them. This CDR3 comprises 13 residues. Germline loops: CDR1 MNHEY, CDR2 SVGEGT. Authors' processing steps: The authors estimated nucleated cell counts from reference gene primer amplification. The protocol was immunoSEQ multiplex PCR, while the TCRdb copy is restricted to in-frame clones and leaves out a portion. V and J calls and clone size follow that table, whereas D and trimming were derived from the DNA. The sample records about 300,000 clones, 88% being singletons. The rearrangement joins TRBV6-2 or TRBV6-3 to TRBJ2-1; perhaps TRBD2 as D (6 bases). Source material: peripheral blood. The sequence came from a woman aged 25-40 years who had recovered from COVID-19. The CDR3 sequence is CASSPGGHNEQFF. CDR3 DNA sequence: TGTGCCAGCAGCCCCGGGGGTCACAATGAGCAGTTCTTC.